Ten or more counts support the clone carrying this T cell receptor (beta chain). Each single cDNA molecule received a unique molecular identifier. From the 5' RACE reads, TCRdb called clonotypes with MiXCR, one entry per CDR3 protein. In the table there are 55,000 to 65,000 distinct CDR3 sequences, under 12% of which are singletons. The data originate from a study of early T cells in non-severe SARS-CoV-2 infection. About the study: Sequencing input comprised bulk RNA from unsorted whole blood; chain pairing was not available.

The germline gives CDR1 SGHRS, CDR2 YFSETQ. V lost 3 bases, J lost 5 bases, and 11 bases stayed unmatched. This CDR3 is built from 17 residues. The J gene is TRBJ2-1, the V gene TRBV5-1, with 10 bases aligning to TRBD2. This TCR was recovered from an adult who was a healthcare worker with PCR-confirmed SARS-CoV-2 infection or an uninfected control (not recorded which). The sequenced sample consisted of whole blood. The CDR3 coding sequence is TGCGCCAGCAGCTCCCGGGTAGCGGGAGGTTGGGACAATGAGCAGTTCTTC. It translates to CASSSRVAGGWDNEQFF.